The 16 T cell receptor beta chains presented below share a single source sample, sequenced in a study of cytomegalovirus exposure and HLA in healthy donors. PCR involved 60 Vbeta and 13 Jbeta primers. Generated by immunoSEQ multiplex PCR, the TCRdb table keeps only in-frame clones and is missing some. The table has about 89,000 clones, approximately 77% seen once. The sequenced sample consisted of PBMCs. The source is a man aged 30-40 years in good health and CMV-seronegative.

This clone was recorded a few times. This chain uses TRBV5-5 with TRBJ2-3; tentative D call: TRBD2 (5 bases). The V gene lost 4 bases and the J gene lost 6 bases, with 9 bases spanning the gap. Looked up from germline, CDR1 is SGHKS and CDR2 is YYEKEE (reference sequence). The CDR3 contains 12 residues. The CDR3 loop is CASSPGWDTQYF. CDR3 coding DNA: TGTGCCAGCAGCCCGGGGTGGGATACGCAGTATTTT.

This clone occurred a few times. The rearrangement links TRBV30 to TRBJ2-7, with 12 nucleotides matching TRBD1. CDR3 size: 13 residues. With 3 bases clipped from V and 8 bases from J, the junction kept 5 bases outside the gene matches. Germline V gene data show CDR1 as GTSNPN and CDR2 as SVGIG (reference sequence). In DNA form, the CDR3 reads TGTGCCTGGAGACCCGGGACAGGGGGCCAGCAGTACTTC. It yields the protein CAWRPGTGGQQYF.

This clone was recorded a few times. The same CDR3 is also encoded by other DNA sequences in this sample. The chain carries TRBV5-1 and TRBJ1-6; D perhaps matches TRBD1 (5 bases). V shed 5 bases and J shed 3 bases, with 12 bases lying between them. Germline CDR1 SGHRS, CDR2 YFSETQ. The length of the CDR3 is 15 residues. The CDR3 reads CASSLGQGYNSPLHF. In DNA, the CDR3 is TGCGCCAGCAGTCTAGGGCAGGGCTATAATTCACCCCTCCACTTT.

This chain uses TRBV5-1 with TRBJ2-2; a possible D gene is TRBD1 (6 bases). The CDR3 has 14 amino acids. Germline CDR1 reads SGHRS; CDR2 reads YFSETQ. V lost 4 bases, J lost 1 base, and 8 bases lay in between. For the CDR3, the DNA is TGCGCCAGCAGCCTAGGGGGGAACACCGGGGAGCTGTTTTTT. Translated, it gives CASSLGGNTGELFF.

The chain joins TRBV5-4 to TRBJ1-2; D unclear. The CDR3 totals 12 residues. Trimming removed 0 bases from V and 8 bases from J, with 8 bases in between. The germline gives CDR1 SGHNT, CDR2 YYREEE (reference sequence). The CDR3 reads CASSLDQRGYTF. CDR3 in DNA: TGTGCCAGCAGCTTGGACCAGCGGGGCTACACCTTC.

The chain combines TRBV30 with TRBJ1-2; D may be TRBD1 (5 bases). CDR1 is GTSNPN and CDR2 is SVGIG in the germline V gene (reference sequence). CDR3 size: 13 residues. V lost 0 bases and J 6 bases, leaving 11 bases between the germline ends. The CDR3 coding sequence is TGTGCCTGGAGTGTGGCTTTCAGGGATGGCTACACCTTC. It encodes CAWSVAFRDGYTF.

This chain links TRBV6-5 with TRBJ1-1; 7 positions match TRBD1. The CDR3 is 15 residues long. The V gene's germline CDR1 is MNHEY and CDR2 SVGAGI. After removal of 4 bases from V and 4 bases from J, the junction contained 9 bases not matched to a gene. Written as DNA, the CDR3 is TGTGCCAGCAGTTCATTGCGGGCAGGGGGCACTGAAGCTTTCTTT. Protein: CASSSLRAGGTEAFF.

The chain recombines TRBV19 with TRBJ2-5; D perhaps matches TRBD1 (6 bases). The germline gives CDR1 LNHDA, CDR2 SQIVND (reference sequence). The CDR3 spans 15 residues. Trimming removed 7 bases from V and 4 bases from J, with 19 bases in between. The CDR3 sequence is CASTPGQGKGETQYF. The CDR3 nucleotides read TGTGCCAGTACCCCAGGGCAGGGGAAGGGAGAGACCCAGTACTTC. The full variable domain, in which reference TRBV19 and TRBJ2-5 provide the parts outside the CDR3, is DGGITQSPKYLFRKEGQNVTLSCEQNLNHDAMYWYRQDPGQGLRLIYYSQIVNDFQKGDIAEGYSVSREKKESFPLTVTSAQKNPTAFYLCASTPGQGKGETQYFGPGTRLLVL.

The table lists this clone with a few counts. The V gene is TRBV2, the J gene TRBJ1-2; possibly TRBD1 for D (5 bases). The ends were cut back, 6 bases at V and 0 bases at J, with 14 bases in the middle. The CDR3 spans 15 residues. Germline loops: CDR1 SNHLY, CDR2 FYNNEI. As DNA, the CDR3 is TGTGCCAGCAGAAGGGGATCAGCCGCTAACTATGGCTACACCTTC. Its translation is CASRRGSAANYGYTF.

This chain connects TRBV4-3 to TRBJ2-3; 9 bases line up with TRBD2. J lost 2 bases, V lost 2 bases, and 5 bases had no gene match. The CDR3 covers 16 residues. Germline V CDR1 and CDR2: LGHNA, YSLEER. The CDR3 reads CASSQKAGGLTDTQYF. CDR3 in DNA: TGCGCCAGCAGCCAAAAAGCGGGGGGACTCACAGATACGCAGTATTTT.

The chain is built from TRBV30 and TRBJ1-1; perhaps TRBD1 as D (6 bases). The germline V and J ends were trimmed by 2 bases and 4 bases, with 14 bases remaining between them. CDR3 length: 14 residues. Germline V lookup: CDR1 GTSNPN, CDR2 SVGIG (reference sequence). DNA for the CDR3: TGTGCCTGGAGTAAACAGGGATGGGCCACTGAAGCTTTCTTT. Translation gives CAWSKQGWATEAFF.

This sequence joins TRBV28 and TRBJ2-1, with a tentative D call TRBD2 (6 bases). CDR1 and CDR2 (germline): MDHEN, SYDVKM. CDR3 length: 16 residues. V gave up 2 bases and J gave up 6 bases, with 17 bases separating them. Here the CDR3 DNA reads TGTGCCAGCAGTTTAGGGGGGTTCTTTTGGGGCAATGAGCAGTTCTTC. It encodes CASSLGGFFWGNEQFF.

This chain connects TRBV6-5 to TRBJ1-5; D may be TRBD1 (5 bases). V was trimmed by 6 bases and J by 0 bases, leaving 12 bases between them. This CDR3 comprises 15 residues. Germline V lookup: CDR1 MNHEY, CDR2 SVGAGI. CDR3 nucleotide sequence: TGTGCCAGCAGAACAGGTCCCAATAGCAATCAGCCCCAGCATTTT. Encoded protein: CASRTGPNSNQPQHF.

The chain employs TRBV7-2 and TRBJ2-5; 9 nucleotides agree with TRBD1. V gave up 5 bases and J gave up 5 bases; unmatched junction bases: 12. The CDR3 spans 16 residues. Germline values: CDR1 SGHTA, CDR2 FQGNSA. The DNA for the CDR3 is TGTGCCAGCAGCGCGGCACCGGGACAGGGAGGTGAGACCCAGTACTTC. As protein: CASSAAPGQGGETQYF. The whole variable domain, remainder taken from reference TRBV7-2 and TRBJ2-5, is GAGVSQSPSNKVTEKGKDVELRCDPISGHTALYWYRQSLGQGLEFLIYFQGNSAPDKSGLPSDRFSAERTGGSVSTLTIQRTQQEDSAVYLCASSAAPGQGGETQYFGPGTRLLVL.

This CDR3 reads CAWSSSGTLEQYF. CDR3 bases: TGTGCCTGGAGCTCCTCTGGTACCCTCGAGCAGTACTTC. The chain combines TRBV30 with TRBJ2-5, with no clear D. The tail of the sequence fits TRBJ2-7 better, so the J call may be wrong. Germline CDR1 and CDR2: GTSNPN and SVGIG (reference sequence). The CDR3 loop spans 13 amino acids.

This chain uses TRBV6-5 with TRBJ1-1; no clear D gene. CDR3 length: 12 residues. Germline V gives CDR1 MNHEY, CDR2 SVGAGI. Between the trimmed V and J ends, which lost 5 bases and 1 base, there was a span of 5 bases. CDR3 nucleotide sequence: TGTGCCAGCAGTAACAGGAACACTGAAGCTTTCTTT. This codes for CASSNRNTEAFF.